A selection of T cell receptor beta chains follows, all from one sample in a study of blood T cells in healthy people across ages. TCRdb ran MiXCR on the 5' RACE reads and lists one entry per CDR3 protein. The sample has about 600,000 distinct CDR3 sequences; 40% to 50% are singletons. Sequencing was carried out using blood. Source of these receptors: a man older than 75 in good health. Both conserved end residues are part of each CDR3. The D gene is left open where the match is weak. Size is omitted from some rows. Given values are once, few, many or a class for expanded clones.

D gene	V gene	J gene	clone size	CDR3 DNA	CDR3 protein
NA	TRBV6-4	TRBJ2-6	NA	TGTGCCAGCAGTGACTCTGAAGGGGCCAACGTCCTGACTTTC	CASSDSEGANVLTF
NA	TRBV5-1	TRBJ2-7	NA	TGCGCCAGCAGCTCACGACAGGATTCCTCCTACGAGCAGTACTTC	CASSSRQDSSYEQYF
NA	TRBV6-6	TRBJ2-7	NA	TGTGCCAGCAGCCGGACGGCCCACTCCTACGAGCAGTACTTC	CASSRTAHSYEQYF
NA	TRBV12-3/TRBV12-4	TRBJ1-6	NA	TGTGCCAGCAGTTTAGCCGGGGGAAGTTCACCCCTCCACTTT	CASSLAGGSSPLHF
TRBD1	TRBV29-1	TRBJ2-5	many	TGCAGCGTCCTCGACAGGGGAGAAGAAACCCAGTACTTC	CSVLDRGEETQYF
TRBD1	TRBV28	TRBJ2-1	NA	TGTGCCAGCCAGGGGGCCTATGAGCAGTTCTTC	CASQGAYEQFF
TRBD1	TRBV10-2	TRBJ1-1	NA	TGCGCCAGCAGTGGGGCAGGGGGCCCTGAAGCTTTCTTT	CASSGAGGPEAFF
NA	TRBV6-5	TRBJ2-5	many	TGTGCCAGCAGTTACTCGATTAGCGCCGGTCAAGAGACCCAGTACTTC	CASSYSISAGQETQYF
NA	TRBV12-3/TRBV12-4	TRBJ2-7	few	TGTGCCAGCAGTTTAAACGGACAGACCCACGAGCAGTACTTC	CASSLNGQTHEQYF
NA	TRBV18	TRBJ1-2	NA	TGTGCCAGCTCACCGGAGGCCGATTGGGGCTACACCTTC	CASSPEADWGYTF
TRBD2	TRBV7-2	TRBJ2-5	NA	TGTGCCAGCAGCGGCCAAGGAGCGGGGTCCCAAGAGACCCAGTACTTC	CASSGQGAGSQETQYF
TRBD2	TRBV11-1	TRBJ2-3	NA	TGTGCCAGCAGCTTAACCGGGACTAGCTTGTATTTT	CASSLTGTSLYF
NA	TRBV5-5	TRBJ2-3	NA	TGTGCCAGCAGCTTGGCCCGGAGGACGCCTCCTAGCACGGATACGCAGTATTTT	CASSLARRTPPSTDTQYF
TRBD2	TRBV6-2/TRBV6-3	TRBJ2-1	once	TGTGCCAGCAGTAAGGGACTAGCGGGGGGACTTGCCTACAATGAGCAGTTCTTC	CASSKGLAGGLAYNEQFF
TRBD2	TRBV24-1	TRBJ2-3	few	TGTGCCACCAGCCATAGCGGGAACACAGATACGCAGTATTTT	CATSHSGNTDTQYF
TRBD1	TRBV9	TRBJ1-6	NA	TGTGCCAGCAGCGTAGGACAGGGGACCCATAATTCACCCCTCCACTTT	CASSVGQGTHNSPLHF
NA	TRBV27	TRBJ2-2	NA	TGTGCCAGTTCTCCCTTCCAGGGAAGGGTCGGGGAGCTGTTTTTT	CASSPFQGRVGELFF
NA	TRBV7-8	TRBJ2-5	NA	TGTGCCAGCAGCGAACTTAGCGCTCAAGAGACCCAGTACTTC	CASSELSAQETQYF
NA	TRBV9	TRBJ1-2	NA	TGTGCCAGCAGCCACCAGAGGAATGGCTACACCTTC	CASSHQRNGYTF
TRBD2	TRBV29-1	TRBJ2-3	NA	TGCAGCGTTGATACACGGGGGGGTACGCAGTATTTT	CSVDTRGGTQYF
TRBD1	TRBV29-1	TRBJ1-5	few	TGCAGCGCCCTAGAGAGTCAGGGGGCAGGACAGCCCCAGCATTTT	CSALESQGAGQPQHF
NA	TRBV7-9	TRBJ1-5	NA	TGTGCCAGCAGCGGGGGACGGATTAATAGCAATCAGCCCCAGCATTTT	CASSGGRINSNQPQHF
NA	TRBV20-1	TRBJ1-2	few	TGCAGTGCTTGGCGCAGGGCTGATGGCTACACCTTC	CSAWRRADGYTF
TRBD2	TRBV7-2	TRBJ2-3	NA	TGTGCCAGCAGCTTAGGACTAGCGGAGGGGTGGGATACGCAGTATTTT	CASSLGLAEGWDTQYF
NA	TRBV9	TRBJ1-1	once	TGTGCCAGCAGCGTAGGGGGGGGCCTTAGGAAATTCACTGAAGCTTTCTTT	CASSVGGGLRKFTEAFF
TRBD1	TRBV6-5	TRBJ2-1	many	TGTGCCAGCAGTTACTCTACAGGGGTGGACAAGAGAAGCTCCTACAATGAGCAGTTCTTC	CASSYSTGVDKRSSYNEQFF
TRBD1	TRBV29-1	TRBJ1-6	NA	TGCAGCGTTGGGGACAGCCCCAATTCACCCCTCCACTTT	CSVGDSPNSPLHF
TRBD1	TRBV5-1	TRBJ2-7	NA	TGCGCCAGCAGCTCGACAGGGGGTGCCGAGCAGTACTTC	CASSSTGGAEQYF
NA	TRBV20-1	TRBJ2-5	NA	TGCAGTGCGGAGGGGGAAGAGACCCAGTACTTC	CSAEGEETQYF
NA	TRBV5-1	TRBJ2-7	NA	TGCGCCAGCAGCTTGGTAGGGGGAGGCTCCTACAATGAGCAGTACTTC	CASSLVGGGSYNEQYF
NA	TRBV5-1	TRBJ1-1	NA	TGCGCCAGCAGCTTGGAGGGGGTCGTAATGAACACTGAAGCTTTCTTT	CASSLEGVVMNTEAFF
NA	TRBV7-2	TRBJ1-6	few	TGTGCCAGCAGCCAGGGAAGGTGGAATTCACCCCTCCACTTT	CASSQGRWNSPLHF
NA	TRBV20-1	TRBJ1-2	NA	TGCAGTGCCAAAGGCCCAGCATCTAACTATGGCTACACCTTC	CSAKGPASNYGYTF
NA	TRBV11-2	TRBJ2-1	few	TGTGCCAGCAGCCCCCGCCAGGGTCTTAGTTATGAGCAGTTCTTC	CASSPRQGLSYEQFF
TRBD1	TRBV6-6	TRBJ2-7	many	TGTGCCAGCAGTTCACAGGGGAAGACTGACGAGCAGTACTTC	CASSSQGKTDEQYF
TRBD1	TRBV5-1	TRBJ1-1	NA	TGCGCCAGCAGCTTGGGACAGGGGGCTCGAGCTGAAGCTTTCTTT	CASSLGQGARAEAFF
NA	TRBV7-3	TRBJ2-1	NA	TGTGCCAGCAGCTCGGGATTCGGTGAGCAGTTCTTC	CASSSGFGEQFF
TRBD1	TRBV12-3/TRBV12-4	TRBJ2-1	NA	TGTGCCAGCAGTCCCAGGGGACAGGGGTTGGGTGAGCAGTTCTTC	CASSPRGQGLGEQFF
NA	TRBV4-3	TRBJ1-5	once	TGCGCCAGCAGCCCGGGACTGGAGGATCAGCCCCAGCATTTT	CASSPGLEDQPQHF
NA	TRBV30	TRBJ1-4	NA	TGTGCCTGGAGAGGGACCTGGGATGAAAAACTGTTTTTT	CAWRGTWDEKLFF
NA	TRBV12-3/TRBV12-4	TRBJ2-7	NA	TGTGCCAGCAGTCGGTCCGAAGGTTCCTACGAGCAGTACTTC	CASSRSEGSYEQYF
NA	TRBV28	TRBJ2-3	NA	TGTGCCAGCAGCGAGACAGCTTTAGATACGCAGTATTTT	CASSETALDTQYF
TRBD1	TRBV6-2/TRBV6-3	TRBJ1-1	few	TGTGCCAGCAGTTTAACCGAAGGACAGGCGAACACTGAAGCTTTCTTT	CASSLTEGQANTEAFF
NA	TRBV20-1	TRBJ1-2	once	TGCAGTGCTCCCTCTCTACAGGGCCGGGGCTACACCTTC	CSAPSLQGRGYTF
TRBD2	TRBV6-2/TRBV6-3	TRBJ2-5	NA	TGTGCCAGCAGTTACTATAGCGGGATGTACCACGAGACCCAGTACTTC	CASSYYSGMYHETQYF
NA	TRBV21-1	TRBJ1-2	NA	TGTGCCAGCAGCAGTCGGGACAGGGGGTTCCGAAATGGCTACACCTTC	CASSSRDRGFRNGYTF
NA	TRBV7-3	TRBJ2-5	NA	TGTGCCAGCAGCTTAGGGGGAACAGGGATACAAGAGACCCAGTACTTC	CASSLGGTGIQETQYF
NA	TRBV29-1	TRBJ2-7	NA	TGCAGCGTCCTAAGGGGGACGAGGTACACAGCCGAGCAGTACTTC	CSVLRGTRYTAEQYF
NA	TRBV6-6	TRBJ1-2	many	TGTGCCAGCAGTTACGAGGAGGGCCGCGGCTACACCTTC	CASSYEEGRGYTF
TRBD2	TRBV10-3	TRBJ2-1	NA	TGTGCCATCAGTGAAGGTAGCGGGGGAGGGAATGGGCAGTTCTTC	CAISEGSGGGNGQFF
NA	TRBV6-1	TRBJ1-1	NA	TGTGCCAGCAGTGATCGGACGGGGACTGAAGCTTTCTTT	CASSDRTGTEAFF
TRBD1	TRBV6-6	TRBJ1-2	NA	TGTGCCAGCAGTTACGGGGACAGGGTGAAGGATGGCTACACATTC	CASSYGDRVKDGYTF
NA	TRBV5-1	TRBJ2-3	NA	TGCGCCAGCAGCTTGGCCCTACAGATTAGCACAGATACGCAGTATTTT	CASSLALQISTDTQYF
TRBD2	TRBV28	TRBJ2-7	NA	TGTGCCAGCAGTTTATATGGCGGGAGGTTCCTATGGCAGTACTTC	CASSLYGGRFLWQYF
NA	TRBV11-2	TRBJ2-1	NA	TGTGCCAGCAGCTTAGAGCGGCCCAATGAGCAGTTCTTC	CASSLERPNEQFF
TRBD1	TRBV5-1	TRBJ2-2	few	TGCGCCAGCAGCCCAGGCTCGACAGGGGTGGACACCGGGGAGCTGTTTTTT	CASSPGSTGVDTGELFF
NA	TRBV4-3	TRBJ2-7	few	TGCGCCAGCAGCCAGGATCCCACTAGAGGCGAGCAGTACTTC	CASSQDPTRGEQYF
NA	TRBV5-5	TRBJ2-6	few	TGTGCCAGCAGCTTGGATAGCCGCTCTGGGGCCAACGTCCTGACTTTC	CASSLDSRSGANVLTF
NA	TRBV20-1	TRBJ2-1	NA	TGCAGTGGGGACGGAGGATACAATGAGCAGTTCTTC	CSGDGGYNEQFF
NA	TRBV6-2/TRBV6-3	TRBJ2-1	NA	TGTGCCAGCAGTTACTACGGGAGCTCCTACAATGAGCAGTTCTTC	CASSYYGSSYNEQFF